A selection of T cell receptor beta chains follows, all from one sample in a study of T cells after somatic rescue of genetic block. The method was immunoSEQ multiplex PCR; TCRdb's version includes in-frame clones alone and lacks a portion of them. The sample yields 9,000 to 10,000 clones, around 74% seen once. The sequencing input was peripheral blood mononuclear cells (PBMCs). These receptors were taken from a boy younger than 18. The CDR3 runs from the conserved cysteine through the conserved F or W. Each record gives: V gene, J gene, D gene, CDR3 protein. The D gene is left open where the match is weak.

V: TRBV28
J: TRBJ2-7
D: TRBD2
CDR3: CASMTSGTGAYEQYF

V: TRBV5-5
J: TRBJ1-1
D: -
CDR3: CASSLAQGNTEAFF

V: TRBV5-6
J: TRBJ1-2
D: -
CDR3: CASSLGNYGYTF

V: TRBV9
J: TRBJ2-6
D: -
CDR3: CASSVGPQASGANVLTF

V: TRBV7-9
J: TRBJ2-5
D: -
CDR3: CASSLRELVQETQYF

V: TRBV19
J: TRBJ1-6
D: -
CDR3: CASSPWTAAPLHF

V: TRBV6-5
J: TRBJ1-5
D: -
CDR3: CASSVTSDSNQPQHF

V: TRBV18
J: TRBJ1-4
D: -
CDR3: CASSPSATNEKLFF

V: TRBV10-3
J: TRBJ1-3
D: -
CDR3: CATRRVGDGNTIYF

V: TRBV5-1
J: TRBJ2-7
D: TRBD1
CDR3: CASASFLDRGKHEQYF

V: TRBV2
J: TRBJ1-4
D: -
CDR3: CASRRARNEKLFF

V: TRBV5-4
J: TRBJ2-7
D: TRBD1
CDR3: CASSWDLGQASYEQYF

V: TRBV7-8
J: TRBJ2-5
D: TRBD2
CDR3: CASSLVRVSGEETQYF

V: TRBV9
J: TRBJ2-6
D: -
CDR3: CASSVVVGANVLTF

V: TRBV29-1
J: TRBJ1-2
D: -
CDR3: CSVEENYGYTF

V: TRBV10-3
J: TRBJ2-3
D: -
CDR3: CAISPTPARTDTQYF

V: TRBV21-1
J: TRBJ1-2
D: -
CDR3: CASSRTINYGYTF

V: TRBV29-1
J: TRBJ1-1
D: TRBD1
CDR3: CSVSPGGGAEAFF

V: TRBV30
J: TRBJ1-1
D: -
CDR3: CAWSVYRVLNTEAFF

V: TRBV5-1
J: TRBJ2-1
D: -
CDR3: CASSFMGQGSYNEQFF

V: TRBV7-9
J: TRBJ1-6
D: TRBD1
CDR3: CASSGDRFNSPLHF

V: TRBV7-9
J: TRBJ2-7
D: -
CDR3: CASSLDGTGHLSYEQYF

V: TRBV14
J: TRBJ2-1
D: -
CDR3: CASSQDPPRFNEQFF

V: TRBV18
J: TRBJ2-1
D: -
CDR3: CASSPQGGAYNEQFF

V: TRBV10-1
J: TRBJ1-5
D: TRBD1
CDR3: CASSEPGTGCNQPQHF

V: TRBV7-3
J: TRBJ2-7
D: -
CDR3: CASSPYPYSEQYF

V: TRBV5-5
J: -
D: -
CDR3: CASSSQGYEQYF

V: TRBV5-5
J: TRBJ2-3
D: -
CDR3: CASLLWGAPPDTQYF

V: TRBV7-8
J: TRBJ1-5
D: -
CDR3: CASSLVRSNQPQHF

V: TRBV29-1
J: TRBJ1-2
D: TRBD1
CDR3: CSVGTGENYGYTF

V: TRBV19
J: TRBJ2-6
D: TRBD2
CDR3: CASSMVAGGSGANVLTF

V: TRBV28
J: TRBJ2-5
D: TRBD2
CDR3: CASSLFRPTSGSETQYF

V: TRBV9
J: TRBJ2-1
D: TRBD2
CDR3: CASSSHGGLAGSGGYNEQFF